What follows is one T cell receptor (beta chain) and its context. The target antigen is unknown. General study results and limits: Tumor memory CD4+ T cell TCR gene usage was found to cluster with blood and lymph node memory CD4+ cells and with lymph node naive CD4+ cells. Whole repertoires were not studied in the larger cohort, only one V-J beta rearrangement.

The CDR3 has 14 amino acids. The germline CDR1 and CDR2 sequences are LGHNA and YNFKEQ. V lost 3 bases and J lost 8; bases outside the gene matches: 8. The memory fraction was CD4+CD45RO+CD25- cells. Constant-region reverse primers amplified full-length variable regions, followed by semi-nested Nested Universal Primer A PCR. MiXCR, applied by TCRdb to the 5' RACE reads, yields one record per CDR3 protein. This sample yields approximately 44,000 distinct CDR3 sequences, of which around 30% are seen a single time; roughly 3.5% belongs to the top ten. This receptor was identified in a female donor with breast cancer. Sequencing used memory CD4+ T cells sorted from a lymph node. The subset is: memory CD4+ T cells, CD4+CD45RO+CD25-. The chain recombines TRBV4-2 with TRBJ1-2; 8 bases line up with TRBD1. The CDR3 spells CASSQVRTGSGYTF. The CDR3 bases are TGTGCCAGCAGCCAGGTCCGGACAGGGAGCGGCTACACCTTC.